This TCR beta chain is drawn from a study of blood T cell repertoires in COVID-19. Study at large: From the United States, Italy and Spain came samples of acute and convalescent COVID-19. The analysed material was cDNA or gDNA that came from T cells, B-cell-depleted T cells, or PBMCs.

Germline CDR1 is SEHNR and CDR2 is FQNEAQ (reference sequence). The CDR3 spans 13 residues. V shed 1 base and J shed 1 base, with 5 bases lying between them. In the authors' methods: It was from reference gene primer amplification that nucleated cell counts were estimated. TCRdb keeps only in-frame clones here, not all; method: immunoSEQ multiplex PCR. D and trimming come from the DNA, and the V and J calls and clone size come from that table. In the table there are about 160,000 clones, roughly 77% of which are singletons. The sample comprised peripheral blood. The TCR comes from a human donor in a cohort sampled during active COVID-19. V usage is TRBV7-9 and J usage is TRBJ2-7; D unresolved. The CDR3 DNA reads TGTGCCAGCAGCTTAGTAGTGTCCTACGAGCAGTACTTC. Protein product: CASSLVVSYEQYF.